Listed here are 9 T cell receptor beta chains from one sample, sequenced in a study of molecular identifiers for immune sequencing clone quantification. TCRdb re-called the PCR reads through MiXCR, storing one row per CDR3 protein. The sample holds approximately 550,000 distinct CDR3 sequences, about a fifth seen once. The sample was naive CD8+ T cells from blood, with Jurkat cell RNA spiked in. Subset reported: FACS-sorted CD8+CD4-CCR7+CD45RA+ naive T cells. The receptors were sampled from a human donor in good health. Some libraries in this study had Jurkat cell RNA spiked in.

The table lists this clonotype with many counts. The CDR3 sequence: CASSQTDRGGEQYF. In nucleotides, the CDR3 is TGTGCCAGCAGCCAAACGGACAGGGGGGGCGAGCAGTACTTC. The rearrangement uses TRBV7-9 and TRBJ2-7; 10 bases map to TRBD1. V lost 5 bases, J lost 6 bases, and 7 bases stayed unmatched. Germline CDR1 is SEHNR and CDR2 is FQNEAQ (reference sequence). This CDR3 is built from 14 residues.

This clonotype was seen only a few times. The CDR3 coding sequence is TGCGCCAGCAGCCAAGGTGCAGGGGGCGACGGAAACACCATATATTTT. It codes for CASSQGAGGDGNTIYF. J is TRBJ1-3 and V is TRBV4-3; 8 nucleotides match TRBD1. CDR3 length: 16 residues. The V gene's germline CDR1 is LGHNA and CDR2 YSLEER. V was pared by 1 base and J by 4 bases, with 6 bases of the junction left unmatched.

This clonotype was seen ten or more times. The V gene is TRBV2, the J gene TRBJ2-3; 12 nucleotides agree with TRBD2. Germline assignment: CDR1 SNHLY and CDR2 FYNNEI. CDR3 length equals 16 residues. The V segment lost 3 bases and the J segment 3 bases; nucleotides outside the gene matches: 4. The CDR3 sequence is CASSDTSGRRTDTQYF. Here the CDR3 DNA reads TGTGCCAGCAGTGATACTAGCGGGAGGAGGACAGATACGCAGTATTTT.

The chain joins TRBV6-2 or TRBV6-3 to TRBJ2-1; perhaps TRBD2 as D (5 bases). Trimming took off 4 bases at V and 8 bases at J, with 21 bases between the two ends. The CDR3 is made up of 16 amino acids. Germline assignment: CDR1 MNHEY and CDR2 SVGEGT. In DNA, the CDR3 is TGTGCCAGCAGTTCACGAGACTACCGGAAGAGGGATGAGCAGTTCTTC. Its translation: CASSSRDYRKRDEQFF.

Concerning this clonotype: This may be a read error: a much more frequent sequence differs by one nucleotide. The chain combines TRBV4-1 with TRBJ2-1; TRBD2 might be the D (6 bases). The CDR3 is made up of 15 amino acids. V lost 4 bases, J lost 3 bases, and 13 bases lay in between. Germline CDR1 and CDR2: MGHRA and YSYEKL. CDR3 coding DNA: TGCGCCAGCAGCCGATTGGTAGCGGACTACAATGAGCAGTTCTTC. It yields the protein CASSRLVADYNEQFF.

As concerns this clonotype: A much larger clone differs by one base, so this may be a read error. The chain is built from TRBV28 and TRBJ1-1; no reliable D call. Germline CDR1 reads MDHEN; CDR2 reads SYDVKM. CDR3 size: 14 residues. The DNA of the CDR3 is TGTGCCGGCAGTTTATTAGTTTTCAACACTGAAGCTTTCTTT. Residues: CAGSLLVFNTEAFF.

About this clonotype itself: A read error may be the cause here, since a much bigger clone is one base away. CDR3 nucleotide sequence: TGCAGCGTTGAAGATCGTGGGACCGCTCCCTACGAGCAGTACTTC. It encodes CSVEDRGTAPYEQYF. This chain uses TRBV29-1 with TRBJ2-7; tentatively, D is TRBD1 or TRBD2 (5 bases each). Trimming stripped 0 bases from V and 2 bases from J, with 14 bases between. Germline CDR1 reads SQVTM; CDR2 reads ANQGSEA. The CDR3 is made up of 15 amino acids.

This clonotype was seen more than once but under ten times. V gene TRBV6-5 combines with J gene TRBJ2-7; 8 bases map to TRBD2. V shed 0 bases, J shed 3 bases, and the junction held 7 bases outside the gene matches. The CDR3 is made up of 16 amino acids. The V gene's germline CDR1 is MNHEY and CDR2 SVGAGI. The CDR3 sequence is CASSYSRAGGGYEQYF. The CDR3 DNA is TGTGCCAGCAGTTACTCGAGGGCGGGAGGTGGCTACGAGCAGTACTTC.

This clonotype was observed many times. V usage is TRBV29-1 and J usage is TRBJ2-5; D is possibly TRBD1 (6 bases). CDR3 length: 13 amino acids. Trimming stripped 4 bases from V and 1 base from J, with 10 bases between. Germline V CDR1 and CDR2: SQVTM, ANQGSEA. The CDR3 nucleotides read TGCAGCGTTGTAGCCAGGGGCCAAGAGACCCAGTACTTC. This gives the protein CSVVARGQETQYF.